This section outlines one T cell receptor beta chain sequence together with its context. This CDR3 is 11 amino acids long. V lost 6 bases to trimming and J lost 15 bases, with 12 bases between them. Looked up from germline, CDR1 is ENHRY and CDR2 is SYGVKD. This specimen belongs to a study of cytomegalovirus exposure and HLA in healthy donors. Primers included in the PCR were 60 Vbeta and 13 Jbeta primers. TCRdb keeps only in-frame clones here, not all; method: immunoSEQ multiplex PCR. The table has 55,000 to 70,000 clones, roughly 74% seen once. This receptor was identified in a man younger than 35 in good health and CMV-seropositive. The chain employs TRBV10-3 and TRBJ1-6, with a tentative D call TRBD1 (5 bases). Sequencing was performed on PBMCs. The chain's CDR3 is CAIRTSGRLHF. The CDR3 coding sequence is TGTGCCATCAGGACTTCAGGGCGCCTCCACTTT.